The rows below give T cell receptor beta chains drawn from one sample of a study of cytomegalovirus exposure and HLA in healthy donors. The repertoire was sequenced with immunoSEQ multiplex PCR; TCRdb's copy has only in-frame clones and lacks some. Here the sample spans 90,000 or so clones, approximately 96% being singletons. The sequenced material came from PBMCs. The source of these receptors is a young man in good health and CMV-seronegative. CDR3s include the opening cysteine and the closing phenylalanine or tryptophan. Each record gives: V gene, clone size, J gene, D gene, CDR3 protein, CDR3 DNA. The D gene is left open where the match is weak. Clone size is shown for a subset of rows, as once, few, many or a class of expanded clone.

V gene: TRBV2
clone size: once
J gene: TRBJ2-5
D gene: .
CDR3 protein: CASSPLRETQYF
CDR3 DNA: TGTGCCAGCAGCCCTCTCCGGGAGACCCAGTACTTC

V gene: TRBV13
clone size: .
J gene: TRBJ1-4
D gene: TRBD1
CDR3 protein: CASSTRQGASFRDISKLFF
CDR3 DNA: TGTGCCAGCAGCACCAGACAGGGGGCCTCTTTTCGGGATATATCAAAACTGTTTTTT

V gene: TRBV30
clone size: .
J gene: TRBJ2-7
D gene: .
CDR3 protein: CAWSTGRDTVLGQYF
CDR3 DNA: TGTGCCTGGAGTACAGGCCGGGACACCGTGTTAGGACAGTACTTC

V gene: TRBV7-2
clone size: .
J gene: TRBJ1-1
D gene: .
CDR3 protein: CASSYEVVDTEAFF
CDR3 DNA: TGTGCCAGCAGCTACGAGGTTGTGGACACTGAAGCTTTCTTT

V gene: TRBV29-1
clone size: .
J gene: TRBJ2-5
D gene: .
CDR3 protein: CSGYRADRETQYF
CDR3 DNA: TGCAGCGGTTACAGGGCTGATCGGGAGACCCAGTACTTC

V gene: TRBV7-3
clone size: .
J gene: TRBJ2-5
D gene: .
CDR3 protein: CASSLDPGSETQYF
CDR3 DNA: TGTGCCAGCAGCTTAGACCCGGGGTCAGAGACCCAGTACTTC

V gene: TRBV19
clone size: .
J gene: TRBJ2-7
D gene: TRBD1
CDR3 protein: CASSIVGQGNEQYF
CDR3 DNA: TGTGCCAGTAGTATAGTAGGACAGGGGAACGAGCAGTACTTC

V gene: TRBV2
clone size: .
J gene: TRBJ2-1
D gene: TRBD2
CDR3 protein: CASRPTSGSNNEQFF
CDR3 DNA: TGTGCCAGCAGACCGACTAGCGGGTCAAACAATGAGCAGTTCTTC

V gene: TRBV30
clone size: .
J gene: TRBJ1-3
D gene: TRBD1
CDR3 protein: CAWSGGTGFSGNTIYF
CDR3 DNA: TGTGCCTGGAGTGGTGGGACAGGGTTTTCTGGAAACACCATATATTTT

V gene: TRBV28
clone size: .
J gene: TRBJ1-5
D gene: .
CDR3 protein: CASSSIPGTSQPQHF
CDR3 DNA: TGTGCCAGCAGTTCTATCCCCGGGACATCTCAGCCCCAGCATTTT

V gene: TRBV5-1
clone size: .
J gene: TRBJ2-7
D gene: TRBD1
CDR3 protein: CASSPDRVVSYEQYF
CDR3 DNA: TGCGCCAGCAGTCCGGACAGGGTAGTTTCCTACGAGCAGTACTTC

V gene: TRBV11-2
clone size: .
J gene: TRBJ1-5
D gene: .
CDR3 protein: CASSSGRVSNQPQHF
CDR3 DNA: TGTGCCAGCAGCTCTGGCAGGGTTAGCAATCAGCCCCAGCATTTT

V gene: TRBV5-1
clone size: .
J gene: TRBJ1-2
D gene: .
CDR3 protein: CASSLEGSSYGYTF
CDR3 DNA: TGCGCCAGCAGCTTAGAGGGCTCAAGCTATGGCTACACCTTC

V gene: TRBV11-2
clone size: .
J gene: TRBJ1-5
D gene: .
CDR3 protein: CASSLGGGQPQHF
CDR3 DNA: TGTGCCAGCAGCTTAGGGGGCGGACAGCCCCAGCATTTT

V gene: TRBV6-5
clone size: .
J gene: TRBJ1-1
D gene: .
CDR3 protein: CASSYRELNTEAFF
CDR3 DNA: TGTGCCAGCAGTTACAGAGAACTGAACACTGAAGCTTTCTTT

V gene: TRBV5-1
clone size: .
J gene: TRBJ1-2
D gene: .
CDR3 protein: CASSLSGGYGYTF
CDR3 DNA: TGCGCCAGCAGCTTAAGCGGCGGCTATGGCTACACCTTC

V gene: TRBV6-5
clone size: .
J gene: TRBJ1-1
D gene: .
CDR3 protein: CAAGRGTEAFF
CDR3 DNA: TGTGCCGCCGGGCGGGGCACTGAAGCTTTCTTT

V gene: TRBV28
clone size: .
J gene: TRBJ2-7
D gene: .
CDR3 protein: CASSYYGQGPSYEQYF
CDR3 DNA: TGTGCCAGCAGCTATTATGGGCAGGGGCCCTCCTACGAGCAGTACTTC

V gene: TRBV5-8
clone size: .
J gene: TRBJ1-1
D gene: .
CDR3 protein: CASSQDSRPNTEAFF
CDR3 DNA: TGTGCCAGCAGCCAGGACTCCCGCCCGAACACTGAAGCTTTCTTT

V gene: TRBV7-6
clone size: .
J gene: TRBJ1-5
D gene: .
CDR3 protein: CASSPARGQPQHF
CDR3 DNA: TGTGCCAGCAGCCCAGCACGGGGTCAGCCCCAGCATTTT

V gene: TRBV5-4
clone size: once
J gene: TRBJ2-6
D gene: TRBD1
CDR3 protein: CASSPRDRSSGANVLTF
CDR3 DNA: TGTGCCAGCAGCCCAAGGGACAGGAGCTCTGGGGCCAACGTCCTGACTTTC

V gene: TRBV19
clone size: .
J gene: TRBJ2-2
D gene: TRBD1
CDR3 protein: CASSIGQGMYTGELFF
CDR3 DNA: TGTGCCAGTAGTATAGGACAGGGGATGTACACCGGGGAGCTGTTTTTT

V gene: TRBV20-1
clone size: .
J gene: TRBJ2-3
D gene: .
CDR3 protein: CSAEPDTQYF
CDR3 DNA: TGCAGTGCTGAGCCAGATACGCAGTATTTT

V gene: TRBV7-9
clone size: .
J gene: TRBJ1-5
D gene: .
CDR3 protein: CASSPTDNQPQHF
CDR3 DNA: TGTGCCAGCAGCCCGACAGATAATCAGCCCCAGCATTTT

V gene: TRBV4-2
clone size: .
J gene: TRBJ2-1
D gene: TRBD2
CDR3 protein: CASSQDQGSGRWDEQFF
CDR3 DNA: TGTGCCAGCAGCCAAGATCAGGGTAGCGGGAGATGGGATGAGCAGTTCTTC

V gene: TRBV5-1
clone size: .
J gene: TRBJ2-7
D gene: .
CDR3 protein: CATRLGTSSYEQYF
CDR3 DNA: TGCGCCACCCGTTTGGGGACAAGTTCCTACGAGCAGTACTTC

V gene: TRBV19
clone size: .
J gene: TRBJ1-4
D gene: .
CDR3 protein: CASSLGQSPNEKLFF
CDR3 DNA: TGTGCCAGTAGCCTAGGACAATCCCCTAATGAAAAACTGTTTTTT

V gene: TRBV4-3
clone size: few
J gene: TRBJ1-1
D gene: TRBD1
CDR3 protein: CASSRQGAGTEAFF
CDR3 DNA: TGCGCCAGCAGCCGCCAGGGGGCTGGAACTGAAGCTTTCTTT

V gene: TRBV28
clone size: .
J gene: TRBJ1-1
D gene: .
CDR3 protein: CASSMAGNTEAFF
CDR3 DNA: TGTGCCAGCAGCATGGCGGGGAACACTGAAGCTTTCTTT